The clone carrying this T cell receptor (beta chain) was observed a few times. Clones were read by immunoSEQ multiplex PCR, and TCRdb kept only the in-frame ones, dropping some. The data hold about 2 million clones, with about 95% observed a single time. The data stem from a study of shared clonotypes between healthy human individuals. CD45RO-negative cells were positively selected for CCR7, leaving out terminally differentiated effector memory CD45RA+ cells. V was pared by 5 bases and J by 8 bases, with 18 bases between. Germline V gene lookup returns CDR1 SEHNR and CDR2 FQNEAQ (reference sequence). The CDR3 sequence is 14 residues long.

The receptor comes from a young man in good health. The material sequenced was naive CD8+ T cells sorted from blood. V gene TRBV7-9 combines with J gene TRBJ1-1; the D gene is possibly TRBD1 (6 bases). CDR3: CASSQERGMWEAFF. The CDR3 bases are TGTGCCAGCAGCCAAGAAAGGGGGATGTGGGAAGCTTTCTTT.